One sample yielded the 14 T cell receptor beta chains listed below, sequenced in a study of lymphopenia after photon versus proton radiotherapy (dated by TCRdb to between 2017 and 2020). Library method: the immunoSEQ multiplex PCR assay. TCRdb limited this immuneACCESS table to in-frame rearrangements with V and J called. A share of clones is missing; checked studies link under half to unresolved V genes, and the rest is unexplained. The sample has around 64,000 clones on record, about nine tenths of them singletons. The ten top clones hold roughly 13% of the sample. The source was peripheral blood, collected from a patient treated with proton-based radiotherapy. These receptors were taken from a man older than 75 with esophageal cancer.

A single count supports this clone. The J gene is TRBJ1-1, the V gene TRBV18; D not resolved. The V end was cut by 3 bases, the J end by 1 base, with 15 bases between. Germline V gene sequence: CDR1 KGHSH, CDR2 LQKENI. The CDR3 spans 16 residues. CDR3 loop: CASSPLPGRQNTEAFF. CDR3 DNA: TGTGCCAGCTCACCTCTTCCGGGGAGGCAGAACACTGAAGCTTTCTTT.

The V and J genes are TRBV5-1 and TRBJ2-7; no firm D call. Trimming cost V 2 bases and J 1 base, with 10 bases left between them. Germline V CDR1 and CDR2: SGHRS, YFSETQ. This CDR3 region has 14 residues. The CDR3 coding sequence is TGCGCCAGCAGCTTATCGGCAAGGTCCTACGAGCAGTACTTC. Encoded protein: CASSLSARSYEQYF.

This sequence joins TRBV7-2 and TRBJ1-6; TRBD1 might be the D (5 bases). The CDR3 length is 16 residues. CDR1 and CDR2 from the germline V gene are SGHTA and FQGNSA. V lost 5 bases, J lost 6 bases, and 17 bases lay in between. The CDR3 nucleotides read TGTGCCAGCAGCGTAAGGAGGGCAGGGAGTAATTCACCCCTCCACTTT. Protein product: CASSVRRAGSNSPLHF.

The rearrangement links TRBV9 to TRBJ1-4; D is undetermined. V lost 0 bases to trimming and J lost 7 bases, with 10 bases between them. The CDR3 loop spans 14 amino acids. Germline CDR1 and CDR2: SGDLS and YYNGEE. The CDR3 DNA is TGTGCCAGCAGCGTAGACCCGGGGAGTGAAAAACTGTTTTTT. Amino acid sequence: CASSVDPGSEKLFF.

As DNA, the CDR3 is TGTGCCAGCAGTGCAGGTGCCCAGGGCCTGCAGCCCCAGCATTTT. Its translation: CASSAGAQGLQPQHF. V usage is TRBV9 and J usage is TRBJ1-5, with a weak D call TRBD1 (5 bases). Trimming took off 5 bases at V and 7 bases at J, with 19 bases between the two ends. This CDR3 spans 15 amino acids. Germline CDR1 reads SGDLS; CDR2 reads YYNGEE.

This clone showed up just once. The rearrangement links TRBV5-4 to TRBJ2-7, with TRBD2 matching 10 bases. CDR1 is SGHNT and CDR2 is YYREEE in the germline V gene (reference sequence). Trimming at V came to 4 bases and at J to 6 bases, leaving 10 bases not matched to a gene. This CDR3 is 15 amino acids long. In DNA, the CDR3 is TGTGCCAGCAGCCTGGGGGGGACTAGCGTCTTCGAGCAGTACTTC. Its translation: CASSLGGTSVFEQYF.

The gene calls are TRBV9 and TRBJ2-3; D may match TRBD1 or TRBD2 (5 bases each). The CDR3 length is 14 residues. Germline CDR1 SGDLS, CDR2 YYNGEE. V shed 0 bases and J shed 5 bases, with 10 bases lying between them. Here the CDR3 DNA reads TGTGCCAGCAGCGTAGGAGGGGATGGAGATACGCAGTATTTT. Translating gives CASSVGGDGDTQYF.

The V gene is TRBV27, the J gene TRBJ2-7; 8 bases fit TRBD1. V was pared by 8 bases and J by 6 bases, with 12 bases of the junction left unmatched. Germline V gene sequence: CDR1 MNHEY, CDR2 SMNVEV (reference sequence). CDR3 size: 14 residues. The CDR3 sequence is CASQTKTGGPEQYF. DNA of the CDR3: TGTGCCAGCCAAACTAAAACAGGGGGACCCGAGCAGTACTTC.

V usage is TRBV5-1 and J usage is TRBJ2-1; 7 bases map to TRBD2. The ends lost 4 bases at V and 3 bases at J; junction bases unmatched: 7. Germline CDR1 reads SGHRS; CDR2 reads YFSETQ. The CDR3 extends over 15 amino acids. CDR3 protein: CASSILGTNYNEQFF. The CDR3 nucleotides are TGCGCCAGCAGCATACTCGGGACTAACTACAATGAGCAGTTCTTC.

V usage is TRBV19 and J usage is TRBJ2-1; 11 bases fit TRBD2. This CDR3 is 17 amino acids long. J was trimmed by 0 bases and V by 6 bases; bases with no gene match: 7. Looked up from germline, CDR1 is LNHDA and CDR2 is SQIVND (reference sequence). The CDR3 region has the DNA TGTGCCAGTAGCGCCGGGACTAGCGGAATCTCCTACAATGAGCAGTTCTTC. Its translation is CASSAGTSGISYNEQFF.

This chain links TRBV4-1 with TRBJ1-4; 9 positions agree with TRBD1. With V trimmed by 7 bases and J by 8 bases, 8 bases remained unmatched. From germline, CDR1 is MGHRA and CDR2 YSYEKL. The CDR3 has 14 amino acids. The CDR3 bases are TGCGCCAGCACCGCCGGGACAGGGAACGAAAAACTGTTTTTT. This codes for CASTAGTGNEKLFF.

The CDR3 is CAWSLDSRETQYF. CDR3 nucleotides: TGTGCCTGGAGCTTAGATAGCCGAGAGACCCAGTACTTC. The chain employs TRBV30 and TRBJ2-5; no clear D. Per germline, CDR1 GTSNPN and CDR2 SVGIG (reference sequence). The CDR3 length is 13 residues. Trimming left V 3 bases short and J 4 bases short, with 12 bases between.

The J gene is TRBJ1-2, the V gene TRBV7-6; 7 bases agree with TRBD1. Looked up from germline, CDR1 is SGHVS and CDR2 is FNYEAQ. CDR3 size: 14 residues. The junction had 11 bases not matched to a gene; V was cut back by 3 bases and J by 10 bases. The CDR3: CASSLEPGQYHYTF. The CDR3 region has the DNA TGTGCCAGCAGCTTGGAACCGGGACAGTATCACTACACCTTC.

This clone was observed a few times. The V call is TRBV7-9, the J call TRBJ1-2; D is perhaps TRBD1 (6 bases). Trimming stripped 1 base from V and 8 bases from J, with 11 bases between. Germline lookup yields CDR1 SEHNR and CDR2 FQNEAQ (reference sequence). This CDR3 is built from 13 residues. DNA for the CDR3: TGTGCCAGCAGCTTAGGGGACACGGGCGGCTACACCTTC. As protein: CASSLGDTGGYTF.